This T cell receptor beta chain was retrieved from a study of Tregs in tolerant kidney transplant recipients. Broader study findings: This study did not directly address biological reproducibility.

Recipients received nonmyeloablative bone marrow transplants from related graft donors, with transient mixed chimerism. Thawed PBMCs were FACS-sorted into unstimulated CD4+CD25+CD127- regulatory T cells, CD4+CD25- non-regulatory cells, CD4 and CD8 cells. The CDR3 covers 16 residues. V was cut by 0 bases and J by 3 bases, with 13 bases left in between. Germline CDR1 reads SGHRS; CDR2 reads YFSETQ. Data came from immunoSEQ multiplex PCR; TCRdb stores just in-frame clones and leaves some out. In all, the sample yields about 2,400 clones. With respect to this clone: Antigen: not known. The read gets to within 3 residues of the CDR3 end, and the germline J gene fills in the rest.

The genes are TRBV5-1 and TRBJ2-1, with a weak D call TRBD2 (6 bases). Material: CD8+ T cells from blood (PBMCs), obtained 6 months after the transplant. This clonotype originated in a human patient who received a combined kidney and bone marrow transplant. Some T cells here may be from the graft donor. CDR3 DNA (partial): TGCGCCAGCAGCTTGGTTGTTAGCGGTTTCTACAATGAG. This sequence encodes CASSLVVSGFYNE. The CDR3 as a whole reads CASSLVVSGFYNEQFF.